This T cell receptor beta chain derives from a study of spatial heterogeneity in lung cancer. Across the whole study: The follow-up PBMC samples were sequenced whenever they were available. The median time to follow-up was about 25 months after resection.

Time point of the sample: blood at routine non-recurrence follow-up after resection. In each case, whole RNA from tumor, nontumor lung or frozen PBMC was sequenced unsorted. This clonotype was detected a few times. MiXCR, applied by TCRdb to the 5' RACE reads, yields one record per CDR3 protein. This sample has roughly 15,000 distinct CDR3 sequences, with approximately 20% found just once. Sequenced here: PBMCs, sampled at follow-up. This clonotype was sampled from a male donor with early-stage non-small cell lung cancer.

As DNA, the CDR3 is TGTGCCAGTAGGGGGTCAAACACAGATACGCAGTATTTT. Protein product: CASRGSNTDTQYF. The rearrangement joins TRBV19 to TRBJ2-3; D unresolved. Germline loops: CDR1 LNHDA, CDR2 SQIVND (reference sequence). The CDR3 covers 13 residues. V lost 6 bases and J 2 bases, leaving 9 bases between the germline ends.